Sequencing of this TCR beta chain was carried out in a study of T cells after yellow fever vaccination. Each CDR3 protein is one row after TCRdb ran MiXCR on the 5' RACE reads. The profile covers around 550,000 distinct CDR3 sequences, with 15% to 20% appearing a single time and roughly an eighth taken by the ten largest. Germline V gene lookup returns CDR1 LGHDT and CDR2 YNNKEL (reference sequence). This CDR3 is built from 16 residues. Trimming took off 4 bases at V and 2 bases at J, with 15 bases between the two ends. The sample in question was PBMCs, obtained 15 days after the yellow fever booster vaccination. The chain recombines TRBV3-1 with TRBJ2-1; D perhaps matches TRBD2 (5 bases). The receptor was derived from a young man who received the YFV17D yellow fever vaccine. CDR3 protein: CASSPAGVRTYNEQFF. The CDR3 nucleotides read TGTGCCAGCAGCCCCGCGGGCGTAAGAACCTACAATGAGCAGTTCTTC.